Sequencing of this TCR beta chain was carried out in a study of shared clonotypes between healthy human individuals. Note on this clone: Its antigen is still unknown. Other DNA variants within this sample encode the same CDR3.

CDR1 and CDR2 from the germline V gene are KGHSH and LQKENI. CDR3 length: 13 amino acids. Deletions cut 4 bases from V and 3 bases from J, with 7 bases between. General study findings and limits: Naive subsets typically showed greater estimated richness than memory subsets. Enrolling few donors narrowed the genetic and exposure-history diversity that was represented.

The protocol was immunoSEQ multiplex PCR, while the TCRdb copy is restricted to in-frame clones and leaves out a portion. This sample has roughly 1 million clones, with around 82% found just once. The source material was memory CD4+ T cells from PBMCs. The sample's subset: CD45RA-negative fraction. The sequence was obtained from a man between 18 and 29 years old in good health. Some clones in this sample may be carry-over from other donors' samples. The chain links TRBV18 to TRBJ1-5; the D is unclear. CDR3 loop: CASSLGSNQPQHF. The CDR3 DNA reads TGTGCCAGCTCACTAGGTTCCAATCAGCCCCAGCATTTT.